Listed below are T cell receptor beta chains from one sample, sequenced in a study of T-cell reconstitution after alpha-beta-depleted transplantation in children. TCRdb passed the PCR reads through MiXCR, listing each CDR3 protein once. Of 60,000 to 70,000 distinct CDR3 sequences in the sample, 4% to 5% were seen once. Specimen: PBMCs, mostly from graft donor cells, collected 180 days after TCRalphabeta/CD19-depleted stem cell transplant. The source is a boy in the first two years of life who had a stem cell transplant for acute myeloid leukemia, so the T cells may come from the graft donor. CDR3s include the opening cysteine and the closing phenylalanine or tryptophan. D genes are given only for firm matches. Only some rows state a clone size, as once, few, many or a class for expanded clones.

cdr3_aa | cdr3_nt | d_call | v_call | clone_size | j_call
CAISSRLLSGAGYNEQFF | TGTGCCATCAGCTCCCGCCTTCTCAGCGGAGCCGGCTACAATGAGCAGTTCTTC | . | TRBV5-8 | . | TRBJ2-1
CASSYGRDFPGNTIYF | TGTGCCAGCAGTTACGGGCGTGATTTTCCTGGAAACACCATATATTTT | . | TRBV6-5 | many | TRBJ1-3
CASSLDSPGELFF | TGCGCCAGCAGCTTGGACTCGCCGGGGGAGCTGTTTTTT | . | TRBV5-1 | many | TRBJ2-2
CASNAGRGTEVNEQFF | TGTGCCAGCAACGCCGGGAGGGGGACAGAGGTAAATGAGCAGTTCTTC | . | TRBV11-3 | many | TRBJ2-1
CASSYSTGSNTGELFF | TGTGCCAGCAGTTACTCGACGGGGTCGAACACCGGGGAGCTGTTTTTT | . | TRBV6-5 | many | TRBJ2-2
CASSVEGGGPADTQYF | TGTGCCAGCAGCGTAGAGGGCGGGGGGCCTGCAGATACGCAGTATTTT | TRBD2 | TRBV9 | many | TRBJ2-3
CASSIDAGVLTEAFF | TGTGCCAGTAGTATAGACGCAGGGGTCCTCACTGAAGCTTTCTTT | . | TRBV19 | many | TRBJ1-1
CASSARTGQNSPLHF | TGTGCCAGCAGCGCCCGGACAGGGCAAAATTCACCCCTCCACTTT | TRBD1 | TRBV7-2 | many | TRBJ1-6
CASSGTGQETQYF | TGCGCCAGCAGCGGGACAGGCCAAGAGACCCAGTACTTC | TRBD1 | TRBV5-1 | many | TRBJ2-5
CASSPGQGAWTDTQYF | TGTGCCAGCAGTCCAGGACAGGGGGCATGGACAGATACGCAGTATTTT | TRBD1 | TRBV12-3/TRBV12-4 | many | TRBJ2-3
CAYQGNTGELFF | TGTGCCTACCAGGGGAACACCGGGGAGCTGTTTTTT | . | TRBV30 | few | TRBJ2-2
CASRPLPEMNTEAFF | TGCGCCAGCCGGCCCCTTCCCGAAATGAACACTGAAGCTTTCTTT | . | TRBV5-1 | many | TRBJ1-1
CASSEEGDYGYTF | TGCGCCAGCAGCGAAGAGGGGGACTATGGCTACACCTTC | . | TRBV4-3 | many | TRBJ1-2
CSATGGQGYNEQFF | TGCAGTGCCACGGGGGGCCAAGGTTACAATGAGCAGTTCTTC | . | TRBV20-1 | many | TRBJ2-1
CASGSGTGAEEQYF | TGTGCCAGCGGTTCCGGGACAGGGGCGGAAGAGCAGTACTTC | TRBD1 | TRBV5-6 | many | TRBJ2-7
CASSPGGGEINTEAFF | TGCGCCAGCAGCCCTGGAGGGGGGGAAATTAACACTGAAGCTTTCTTT | . | TRBV5-1 | many | TRBJ1-1
CASSHRKWVPGTGLTEAFF | TGCGCCAGCAGCCACCGAAAGTGGGTTCCAGGGACTGGGTTAACTGAAGCTTTCTTT | . | TRBV4-1 | many | TRBJ1-1
CASSQLGQNEQFF | TGCGCCAGCAGTCAATTGGGACAGAATGAGCAGTTCTTC | TRBD1 | TRBV23-1 | many | TRBJ2-1
CASSPYQDNSPLHF | TGTGCCAGCTCACCATACCAGGATAATTCACCCCTCCACTTT | . | TRBV18 | many | TRBJ1-6
CASGPFGTTEAFF | TGTGCCAGCGGACCCTTTGGGACCACTGAAGCTTTCTTT | . | TRBV11-3 | many | TRBJ1-1
CASSLWQEKETQYF | TGCGCCAGCAGCTTGTGGCAGGAGAAAGAGACCCAGTACTTC | . | TRBV5-1 | many | TRBJ2-5
CSARRTGTGVKAKNIQYF | TGCAGTGCTAGACGAACCGGGACAGGGGTGAAAGCCAAAAACATTCAGTACTTC | TRBD1 | TRBV20-1 | many | TRBJ2-4
CAISESNGAYYGYTF | TGTGCCATCAGTGAGTCGAACGGGGCATACTATGGCTACACCTTC | . | TRBV10-3 | many | TRBJ1-2
CASSLTGKETQYF | TGTGCCAGCAGCTTGACAGGGAAGGAGACCCAGTACTTC | . | TRBV5-5 | many | TRBJ2-5
CASSPWASWGNEQFF | TGTGCCAGCAGCCCTTGGGCTTCATGGGGCAATGAGCAGTTCTTC | . | TRBV28 | many | TRBJ2-1
CASSQDRTGKGRKHF | TGTGCCAGCAGCCAAGACCGGACAGGGAAGGGCAGGAAGCATTTT | TRBD1 | TRBV4-2 | few | TRBJ1-5
CSARSGRTYYEQYF | TGCAGTGCGAGGTCCGGGCGGACATATTACGAGCAGTACTTC | . | TRBV20-1 | . | TRBJ2-7
CASSARTGDTQYF | TGCGCCAGCAGCGCCCGGACAGGAGATACGCAGTATTTT | TRBD1 | TRBV5-1 | many | TRBJ2-3
CATHSLDGYTF | TGTGCCACCCATTCGTTGGATGGCTACACCTTC | . | TRBV19 | . | TRBJ1-2
CAWSVYGRAYEQYF | TGTGCCTGGAGTGTATATGGACGGGCCTACGAGCAGTACTTC | . | TRBV30 | many | TRBJ2-7
CASSPGTRTRKGYTF | TGTGCCAGCTCACCGGGGACCAGAACCCGGAAGGGCTACACCTTC | . | TRBV18 | many | TRBJ1-2
CASSLGQRNTGELFF | TGTGCCAGCAGTTTGGGACAGAGGAACACCGGGGAGCTGTTTTTT | TRBD1 | TRBV28 | many | TRBJ2-2
CASSLGDRLRGGNTEAFF | TGTGCCAGCAGTTTAGGGGACAGGTTACGGGGAGGGAACACTGAAGCTTTCTTT | TRBD1 | TRBV12-3/TRBV12-4 | many | TRBJ1-1
CASSLTSGGSMEQFF | TGCGCCAGCAGCCTGACTAGCGGGGGCTCTATGGAGCAGTTCTTC | TRBD2 | TRBV5-1 | many | TRBJ2-1
CSVVENLIGYGYTF | TGCAGTGTGGTGGAGAACTTAATCGGCTATGGCTACACCTTC | . | TRBV20-1 | many | TRBJ1-2
CASSQEEVVTYGYTF | TGTGCCAGCAGCCAAGAAGAGGTGGTCACCTATGGCTACACCTTC | . | TRBV4-2 | many | TRBJ1-2
CASSQTGDGYTF | TGTGCCAGCAGCCAAACAGGGGATGGCTACACCTTC | TRBD1 | TRBV5-5 | . | TRBJ1-2
CSGGSGLRYQETQYF | TGCAGCGGGGGCTCGGGACTCCGGTACCAAGAGACCCAGTACTTC | . | TRBV29-1 | many | TRBJ2-5
CASSLVFGTSLTGELFF | TGTGCCAGCAGCTTAGTATTCGGGACATCGCTCACCGGGGAGCTGTTTTTT | . | TRBV7-2 | many | TRBJ2-2
CASSFIWRIAHTDTQYF | TGTGCCAGCAGCTTTATCTGGCGGATAGCCCACACAGATACGCAGTATTTT | . | TRBV7-2 | many | TRBJ2-3
CAILAGVHNEQFF | TGTGCCATCCTAGCGGGGGTTCACAATGAGCAGTTCTTC | TRBD2 | TRBV10-3 | many | TRBJ2-1
CATAGEADTQYF | TGTGCCACCGCCGGAGAGGCAGATACGCAGTATTTT | . | TRBV15 | many | TRBJ2-3
CASSGGQVAYNEQFF | TGTGCCAGCAGCGGAGGACAGGTGGCCTACAATGAGCAGTTCTTC | TRBD1 | TRBV9 | many | TRBJ2-1
CASSVSSLSGNTIYF | TGTGCCAGCAGCGTATCTAGCCTCTCTGGAAACACCATATATTTT | . | TRBV9 | many | TRBJ1-3
CASSLDHTDTQYF | TGTGCCAGCAGCTTGGACCACACAGATACGCAGTATTTT | . | TRBV5-4 | many | TRBJ2-3
CASSQDRGSGNTIYF | TGCGCCAGCAGCCAAGATAGGGGTTCTGGAAACACCATATATTTT | . | TRBV4-3 | many | TRBJ1-3
CASSLYPTEAFF | TGTGCCAGCAGCTTATACCCAACTGAAGCTTTCTTT | . | TRBV7-9 | many | TRBJ1-1
CASSRDREETQYF | TGTGCCAGCAGCCGGGACAGAGAAGAGACCCAGTACTTC | TRBD1 | TRBV3-1 | many | TRBJ2-5
CASSSLLSRLSSYNEQFF | TGTGCCAGCAGCTCCTTGTTATCTAGACTGAGCTCCTACAATGAGCAGTTCTTC | . | TRBV5-5 | many | TRBJ2-1
CASSLYGELFF | TGTGCCAGCAGCTTATACGGGGAGCTGTTTTTT | . | TRBV13 | many | TRBJ2-2
CASSPLGGPTDTQYF | TGCGCCAGCAGTCCCCTCGGGGGGCCCACAGATACGCAGTATTTT | . | TRBV5-1 | many | TRBJ2-3
CASSLRPDRTNIQYF | TGTGCCAGCAGCTTAAGGCCGGACAGGACAAACATTCAGTACTTC | TRBD1 | TRBV7-8 | many | TRBJ2-4
CASSLDRGGSEQFF | TGTGCCAGCAGTTTGGACCGGGGGGGAAGTGAGCAGTTCTTC | TRBD2 | TRBV12-3/TRBV12-4 | many | TRBJ2-1